The rows below give T cell receptor beta chains drawn from one sample of a study of blood T cells in healthy people across ages. One entry per CDR3 protein, called by TCRdb with MiXCR from the 5' RACE reads. The sample contains 1 million or so distinct CDR3 sequences, 45% of which appear only once. Sequencing was performed on blood. These receptor sequences come from a woman aged 55-69 years in good health. Each CDR3 is given with its conserved first and last residue. D genes are given only for firm matches. Not every row has a clone size; where given, it reads once, few, many or a size class.

j_call: TRBJ2-3
d_call: TRBD2
clone_size: NA
v_call: TRBV7-3
cdr3_aa: CASSPQRTSSFIDTQYF
cdr3_nt: TGTGCCAGCAGCCCCCAAAGGACTAGCAGCTTCATAGATACGCAGTATTTT

j_call: TRBJ2-3
d_call: NA
clone_size: NA
v_call: TRBV5-6
cdr3_aa: CASSLAMGTDTQYF
cdr3_nt: TGTGCCAGCAGCTTGGCGATGGGCACAGATACGCAGTATTTT

j_call: TRBJ2-4
d_call: TRBD2
clone_size: few
v_call: TRBV9
cdr3_aa: CASSPSGAGEQYF
cdr3_nt: TGTGCCAGCAGCCCGAGCGGGGCTGGTGAGCAGTACTTC

j_call: TRBJ2-5
d_call: TRBD2
clone_size: few
v_call: TRBV7-9
cdr3_aa: CASSPGTSGSLEETQYF
cdr3_nt: TGTGCCAGCAGCCCAGGGACTAGCGGGAGTTTGGAAGAGACCCAGTACTTC

j_call: TRBJ2-1
d_call: NA
clone_size: NA
v_call: TRBV28
cdr3_aa: CASSLSGAAYNEQFF
cdr3_nt: TGTGCCAGCAGTTTATCGGGGGCGGCCTACAATGAGCAGTTCTTC

j_call: TRBJ2-3
d_call: TRBD1
clone_size: NA
v_call: TRBV6-6
cdr3_aa: CASSPLGTENTDTQYF
cdr3_nt: TGTGCCAGCAGCCCCCTTGGGACAGAAAACACAGATACGCAGTATTTT

j_call: TRBJ2-7
d_call: TRBD2
clone_size: few
v_call: TRBV20-1
cdr3_aa: CSASKLAGSYEQYF
cdr3_nt: TGCAGTGCTAGCAAATTAGCGGGAAGCTACGAGCAGTACTTC

j_call: TRBJ2-1
d_call: NA
clone_size: NA
v_call: TRBV27
cdr3_aa: CASSFGTNLHRNEQFF
cdr3_nt: TGTGCCAGCAGTTTCGGGACCAACCTACATAGGAATGAGCAGTTCTTC

j_call: TRBJ2-3
d_call: TRBD1
clone_size: few
v_call: TRBV28
cdr3_aa: CASSPHPGQSTDTQYF
cdr3_nt: TGTGCCAGCAGTCCTCACCCGGGACAGAGCACAGATACGCAGTATTTT

j_call: TRBJ2-7
d_call: NA
clone_size: NA
v_call: TRBV12-5
cdr3_aa: CASGRDYYGQYF
cdr3_nt: TGTGCTAGTGGTCGAGACTACTACGGGCAGTACTTC

j_call: TRBJ2-7
d_call: TRBD2
clone_size: few
v_call: TRBV7-9
cdr3_aa: CASSLGAGVAYEQYF
cdr3_nt: TGTGCCAGCAGCTTAGGCGCGGGAGTAGCGTACGAGCAGTACTTC

j_call: TRBJ2-1
d_call: TRBD2
clone_size: once
v_call: TRBV5-1
cdr3_aa: CASSLGGGLAVNGQFF
cdr3_nt: TGCGCCAGCAGCTTGGGAGGGGGACTAGCGGTCAATGGGCAGTTCTTC

j_call: TRBJ2-5
d_call: NA
clone_size: many
v_call: TRBV29-1
cdr3_aa: CSVLGGIGETQYF
cdr3_nt: TGCAGCGTTCTGGGGGGTATTGGGGAGACCCAGTACTTC

j_call: TRBJ2-7
d_call: NA
clone_size: few
v_call: TRBV5-5
cdr3_aa: CASSLSVSSYEQYF
cdr3_nt: TGTGCCAGCAGCTTATCAGTCAGCAGCTACGAGCAGTACTTC

j_call: TRBJ1-2
d_call: NA
clone_size: few
v_call: TRBV25-1
cdr3_aa: CASSAVRGLGYTF
cdr3_nt: TGTGCCAGCAGTGCCGTTAGGGGTCTTGGCTACACCTTC

j_call: TRBJ2-2
d_call: NA
clone_size: NA
v_call: TRBV24-1
cdr3_aa: CATSGGQNTGELFF
cdr3_nt: TGTGCCACCAGTGGGGGACAGAACACCGGGGAGCTGTTTTTT

j_call: TRBJ2-7
d_call: TRBD2
clone_size: NA
v_call: TRBV7-9
cdr3_aa: CASSLNLRLAGRSEQYF
cdr3_nt: TGTGCCAGCAGCTTAAACCTCAGACTAGCGGGAAGAAGCGAGCAGTACTTC

j_call: TRBJ2-1
d_call: TRBD1
clone_size: few
v_call: TRBV10-3
cdr3_aa: CAISESGQGYNEQFF
cdr3_nt: TGTGCCATCAGTGAGTCGGGACAGGGTTACAATGAGCAGTTCTTC

j_call: TRBJ2-7
d_call: NA
clone_size: NA
v_call: TRBV20-1
cdr3_aa: CSARTRVSYEQYF
cdr3_nt: TGCAGTGCTAGAACCCGGGTCTCCTACGAGCAGTACTTC

j_call: TRBJ2-3
d_call: NA
clone_size: NA
v_call: TRBV10-3
cdr3_aa: CAISGTQGTDTQYF
cdr3_nt: TGTGCCATCAGTGGAACCCAGGGCACAGATACGCAGTATTTT

j_call: TRBJ2-1
d_call: NA
clone_size: NA
v_call: TRBV5-1
cdr3_aa: CASSSGLDEQFF
cdr3_nt: TGCGCCAGCAGCTCCGGACTGGATGAGCAGTTCTTC

j_call: TRBJ1-2
d_call: TRBD1
clone_size: NA
v_call: TRBV2
cdr3_aa: CAKGQTDYGYTF
cdr3_nt: TGTGCCAAGGGACAGACGGACTATGGCTACACCTTC

j_call: TRBJ1-5
d_call: NA
clone_size: NA
v_call: TRBV20-1
cdr3_aa: CSAPYEGRAQPQHF
cdr3_nt: TGCAGTGCTCCTTACGAGGGGCGGGCTCAGCCCCAGCATTTT

j_call: TRBJ2-7
d_call: NA
clone_size: NA
v_call: TRBV20-1
cdr3_aa: CSARDLGEQYF
cdr3_nt: TGCAGTGCTAGAGATTTGGGCGAGCAGTACTTC

j_call: TRBJ2-5
d_call: TRBD2
clone_size: once
v_call: TRBV27
cdr3_aa: CASSQPAGGLETQYF
cdr3_nt: TGTGCCAGCAGTCAACCCGCGGGGGGTTTAGAGACCCAGTACTTC

j_call: TRBJ2-7
d_call: NA
clone_size: NA
v_call: TRBV6-1
cdr3_aa: CASSPTGMSYNEQYF
cdr3_nt: TGTGCCAGCAGTCCCACGGGAATGAGCTACAATGAGCAGTACTTC

j_call: TRBJ2-2
d_call: NA
clone_size: NA
v_call: TRBV19
cdr3_aa: CASSWQAGELFF
cdr3_nt: TGTGCCAGTAGTTGGCAGGCCGGGGAGCTGTTTTTT

j_call: TRBJ2-5
d_call: TRBD1
clone_size: once
v_call: TRBV6-2/TRBV6-3
cdr3_aa: CASSSWTGSNLETQYF
cdr3_nt: TGTGCCAGCAGTTCCTGGACAGGTTCGAATTTGGAGACCCAGTACTTC

j_call: TRBJ1-3
d_call: NA
clone_size: NA
v_call: TRBV5-4
cdr3_aa: CASSLGGSGNTTYF
cdr3_nt: TGTGCCAGCAGCTTAGGTGGATCTGGAAACACCACATATTTT

j_call: TRBJ2-5
d_call: NA
clone_size: NA
v_call: TRBV6-1
cdr3_aa: CASRRVGAGETQYF
cdr3_nt: TGTGCCAGCAGGAGAGTAGGGGCGGGAGAGACCCAGTACTTC

j_call: TRBJ1-2
d_call: TRBD1
clone_size: NA
v_call: TRBV6-1
cdr3_aa: CASSFKDRGGDGYTF
cdr3_nt: TGTGCCAGCAGCTTTAAGGACAGGGGTGGGGATGGCTACACCTTC

j_call: TRBJ2-7
d_call: NA
clone_size: few
v_call: TRBV6-6
cdr3_aa: CASSYSGQTVTPYEQYF
cdr3_nt: TGTGCCAGCAGTTACTCGGGACAAACCGTGACCCCGTACGAGCAGTACTTC

j_call: TRBJ2-7
d_call: NA
clone_size: NA
v_call: TRBV20-1
cdr3_aa: CSARGRGPFYEQYF
cdr3_nt: TGCAGTGCTAGAGGGCGCGGACCCTTCTACGAGCAGTACTTC

j_call: TRBJ2-5
d_call: NA
clone_size: few
v_call: TRBV7-9
cdr3_aa: CASNPGPPESETQYF
cdr3_nt: TGTGCCAGCAACCCTGGACCTCCCGAATCGGAGACCCAGTACTTC

j_call: TRBJ1-5
d_call: TRBD1
clone_size: many
v_call: TRBV7-9
cdr3_aa: CASSLFGQGSNQPQHF
cdr3_nt: TGTGCCAGCAGCCTCTTTGGACAGGGTAGCAATCAGCCCCAGCATTTT

j_call: TRBJ2-2
d_call: NA
clone_size: NA
v_call: TRBV5-6
cdr3_aa: CASSLLGSTTGELFF
cdr3_nt: TGTGCCAGCAGCTTGCTAGGGTCGACCACCGGGGAGCTGTTTTTT

j_call: TRBJ2-5
d_call: TRBD2
clone_size: NA
v_call: TRBV28
cdr3_aa: CASTGTTETQYF
cdr3_nt: TGTGCCAGCACCGGGACTACAGAGACCCAGTACTTC

j_call: TRBJ2-7
d_call: TRBD2
clone_size: NA
v_call: TRBV29-1
cdr3_aa: CSVSGGTLVWEQYF
cdr3_nt: TGCAGCGTGTCGGGAGGGACACTTGTCTGGGAGCAGTACTTC

j_call: TRBJ1-2
d_call: TRBD1
clone_size: NA
v_call: TRBV20-1
cdr3_aa: CSARREGGEGYTF
cdr3_nt: TGCAGTGCTAGACGGGAAGGGGGCGAGGGCTACACCTTC

j_call: TRBJ2-1
d_call: NA
clone_size: NA
v_call: TRBV28
cdr3_aa: CASSLGGLTGMNEQFF
cdr3_nt: TGTGCCAGCAGTTTAGGGGGACTGACAGGGATGAATGAGCAGTTCTTC